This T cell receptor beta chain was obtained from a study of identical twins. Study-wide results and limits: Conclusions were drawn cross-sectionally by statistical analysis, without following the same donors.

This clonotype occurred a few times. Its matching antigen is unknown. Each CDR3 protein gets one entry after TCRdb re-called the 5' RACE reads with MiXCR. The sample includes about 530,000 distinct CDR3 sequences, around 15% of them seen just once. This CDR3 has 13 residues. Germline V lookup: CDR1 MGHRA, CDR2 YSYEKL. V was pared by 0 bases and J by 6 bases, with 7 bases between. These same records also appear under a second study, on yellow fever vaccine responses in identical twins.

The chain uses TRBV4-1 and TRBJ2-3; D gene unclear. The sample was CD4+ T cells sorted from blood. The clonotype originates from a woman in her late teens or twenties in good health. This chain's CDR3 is CASSQDQRDTQYF. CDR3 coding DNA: TGCGCCAGCAGCCAAGATCAGAGGGATACGCAGTATTTT.